This section outlines one T cell receptor (beta chain) sequence together with its context. Profiled with immunoSEQ multiplex PCR; TCRdb holds only in-frame clones, not every one. Of about 220,000 clones in the sample, around 80% were seen once. The data are from a study of blood T cell repertoires in COVID-19. Whole-study context: From T cells, B-cell-depleted T cells, or PBMCs came the material, which was cDNA or gDNA.

Trimming stripped 0 bases from V and 7 bases from J, with 7 bases between. The CDR3 totals 13 residues. Germline CDR1 is SGDLS and CDR2 is YYNGEE. The V and J genes are TRBV9 and TRBJ1-4; D is unclear. This clonotype originated in a man in his fifties or sixties with active or convalescent COVID-19. The source material was peripheral blood. Here the CDR3 reads CASSVDGSEKLFF. In nucleotides, the CDR3 is TGTGCCAGCAGCGTAGATGGGAGTGAAAAACTGTTTTTT.